This TCR beta chain stems from a study of graft-versus-host responses after intestinal transplantation. General study findings and limits: The authors found GvH clones in recipient marrow, some appearing first in ileum or blood.

Only one count was recorded for this clone. The antigen is undetermined. Germline V gene sequence: CDR1 SGHAT, CDR2 FQNNGV. The CDR3 length is 15 residues. Trimming left V 2 bases short and J 0 bases short, with 10 bases between. The protocol was immunoSEQ multiplex PCR, while the TCRdb copy is restricted to in-frame clones and leaves out a portion. The sample shows tens of thousands of clones, 91% of them seen only once. The sequence derives from a human donor who received an intestinal transplant. This rearrangement joins TRBV11-2 to TRBJ1-2, with D unclear. The specimen comprised unstimulated CD4+ T cells sorted from spleen or lymph node cells, sampled before intestinal transplant. The CDR3 coding sequence is TGTGCCAGCAGCTTATTTGTGGAGGCTAACTATGGCTACACCTTC. Protein: CASSLFVEANYGYTF.